This TCR beta chain was captured by sequencing in a study of lymphopenia after photon versus proton radiotherapy. For this clone: Its target is unknown.

Germline V gives CDR1 MNHEY, CDR2 SMNVEV (reference sequence). CDR3 length equals 14 residues. Trimming shortened V by 3 bases and J by 6 bases, and 13 bases separated the two germline ends. The repertoire was sequenced with immunoSEQ multiplex PCR; TCRdb's copy has only in-frame clones and lacks some. The data show around 63,000 clones, 85% to 90% seen once. General study points: In patients who died, overall survival fell as post-nadir TCR diversity dropped more. Survival link was tested only in deceased patients; proton benefit remains a possibility. After lymphocyte nadir, photon-treated repertoires showed oligoclonal expansion, especially CD8+ Temra. Proton therapy kept repertoires fairly stable, unlike photons, which gained effector/memory cells.

The source is a man older than 75 with esophageal cancer. The chain has TRBV27 and TRBJ2-3; D is perhaps TRBD1 or TRBD2 (5 bases each). The sequencing here drew on peripheral blood, taken from a patient treated with proton-based radiotherapy. CDR3 loop: CASSFRDGWDTQYF. The CDR3 bases are TGTGCCAGCAGTTTCCGGGACGGATGGGATACGCAGTATTTT.